These T cell receptor beta chains were read from a single sample in a study of shared clonotypes between healthy human individuals. Here immunoSEQ multiplex PCR was the method, and the copy in TCRdb shows in-frame clones only, minus some. The data hold approximately 2,300,000 clones, with 85% to 95% observed a single time. The sample was naive CD4+ T cells from PBMCs. These receptors were obtained from a man younger than 35 in good health. Some clones in this sample may be carry-over from other donors' samples. Both conserved end residues are part of each CDR3. D genes are given only for firm matches. Part of the rows lack a size; the others show once, few, many or a class for expanded clones.

TGTGCCAGCATCAGAGCGGGACTTAATGAGCAGTTCTTC,CASIRAGLNEQFF,NA,TRBD2,TRBV7-2,TRBJ2-1
TGTGCCAGCAGCCCAACAGGGGAGACCCAGTACTTC,CASSPTGETQYF,NA,NA,TRBV9,TRBJ2-5
TGCGCCAGCAGCTCCCACAATGCAGGGTACACTGAAGCTTTCTTT,CASSSHNAGYTEAFF,NA,NA,TRBV5-1,TRBJ1-1
TGTGCCAGCAGCTTGTATCCGGGCCAAATTCCGCGATCGGAAGCTTTCTTT,CASSLYPGQIPRSEAFF,NA,NA,TRBV5-6,TRBJ1-1
TGTGCCAGCAGTGTACAGCCTAACTATGGCTACACCTTC,CASSVQPNYGYTF,NA,NA,TRBV6-1,TRBJ1-2
TGTGCCAGCGGGACTAGTCTATTCAATGAGCAGTTCTTC,CASGTSLFNEQFF,NA,TRBD2,TRBV28,TRBJ2-1
TGTGCCAGCAGCTTAATTGGACAGGGGATCGATGAGCAGTTCTTC,CASSLIGQGIDEQFF,NA,TRBD1,TRBV7-2,TRBJ2-1
TGTGCCAGCAGTCAGAGAGCGGGTGGTCCCTACAATGAGCAGTTCTTC,CASSQRAGGPYNEQFF,NA,NA,TRBV6-6,TRBJ2-1
TGCGCCAGCAGCCAGGATCGCCCCTTGACTAGCGGGAGGGCGAATGAGCAGTTCTTC,CASSQDRPLTSGRANEQFF,NA,TRBD2,TRBV4-1,TRBJ2-1
TGTGCCAGCTCCCCCTTTCGAGCAGCGGAGACCCAGTACTTC,CASSPFRAAETQYF,NA,NA,TRBV28,TRBJ2-5
TGTGCCAGCAGCTTCCCCCTTGGTGCGCCTTTCTTT,CASSFPLGAPFF,NA,NA,TRBV11-2,TRBJ1-1
TGTGCCAGCAGTTCAGGCGGCTCCTTAATGGGCTACGAGCAGTACTTC,CASSSGGSLMGYEQYF,NA,NA,TRBV6-5,TRBJ2-7
TGTGCCAGCAGTTTTCGATGGGGAGTAAACTATGGCTACACCTTC,CASSFRWGVNYGYTF,NA,NA,TRBV28,TRBJ1-2
TGTGCCAGCAGGCGCCAGTCCTACGAGCAGTACTTC,CASRRQSYEQYF,once,NA,TRBV2,TRBJ2-7
TGTGCCAGCAGCCCGGACAGGGGCAGAGAGACCCAGTACTTC,CASSPDRGRETQYF,NA,TRBD1,TRBV7-2,TRBJ2-5
TGTGCCAGCAGCTTAGCGCGAAGTCTCGGGGAGACCCAGTACTTC,CASSLARSLGETQYF,NA,NA,TRBV7-9,TRBJ2-5
TGTGCCAGCAGCGAACCTGACAGGGGAGGAGATACGCAGTATTTT,CASSEPDRGGDTQYF,NA,TRBD1,TRBV11-2,TRBJ2-3
TGTGCCTGGAGTGTTGCAGCTAGCAGCGGCGAGCAGTACTTC,CAWSVAASSGEQYF,NA,NA,TRBV30,TRBJ2-7
TGTGCCAGCAGTTTAGCGGGAGTCGAGCAGTACTTC,CASSLAGVEQYF,NA,TRBD2,TRBV28,TRBJ2-7
TGTGCCAGCCCACCAACTGAGGGGGGATACATAACCACGACAGTTGGAGCTTTCTTT,CASPPTEGGYITTTVGAFF,NA,NA,TRBV28,TRBJ1-1
TGTGCCAGTAGCCCTGGAGGGGACATTCAGTACTTC,CASSPGGDIQYF,NA,NA,TRBV19,TRBJ2-4
TGCGCCAGCAGCCAAGATATTCGCGGGGGGGGCACAGATACGCAGTATTTT,CASSQDIRGGGTDTQYF,NA,TRBD2,TRBV4-1,TRBJ2-3
TGCAGCGTTGTCCTTGCGGGGGGCGCCGTGGATACGCAGTATTTT,CSVVLAGGAVDTQYF,NA,TRBD2,TRBV29-1,TRBJ2-3
TGCGCCAGCAGCCAAGAGATTCTGCCTCTAGCGGGAGAGGGGGAGCAGTACTTC,CASSQEILPLAGEGEQYF,NA,TRBD2,TRBV4-3,TRBJ2-7
TGTGCCAGCAGCTTGAGTACTAGCGGGCCTTTCAGCTCCTACAATGAGCAGTTCTTC,CASSLSTSGPFSSYNEQFF,NA,TRBD2,TRBV5-4,TRBJ2-1
TGTGCCAGCAGCTTGCGGGAACCCCATGAGCAGTTCTTC,CASSLREPHEQFF,NA,NA,TRBV11-3,TRBJ2-1
TGTGCCAGCAGCTTGGCTGGCTCCTCAAACTATGGCTACACCTTC,CASSLAGSSNYGYTF,NA,NA,TRBV5-5,TRBJ1-2
TGTGCCAGCATCCCAGAGATCGGGATCGAGCAGTACTTC,CASIPEIGIEQYF,NA,NA,TRBV2,TRBJ2-7
TGTGCCAGCAGAGCCGGGACAGTGAACACTGAAGCTTTCTTT,CASRAGTVNTEAFF,few,TRBD1,TRBV2,TRBJ1-1
TGTGCCAGCAGACGCCCGGGGGGTATCACAGATACGCAGTATTTT,CASRRPGGITDTQYF,NA,TRBD2,TRBV7-2,TRBJ2-3
TGTGCCAGCAGCCCCCCGGGGAGAGAGTATGGCTACACCTTC,CASSPPGREYGYTF,NA,NA,TRBV11-2,TRBJ1-2
TGTGCCAGCAGCCGAGGGACACCGGGAAACACCATATATTTT,CASSRGTPGNTIYF,NA,NA,TRBV14,TRBJ1-3
TGTGCCAGCACCTCGTGGGTCTTCATCGACTCCCTTCAGGACAATGAGCAGTTCTTC,CASTSWVFIDSLQDNEQFF,NA,NA,TRBV7-8,TRBJ2-1
TGTGCCAGCAGCTGGAGGGTAGGACAGGGGGCCTATGGCTACACCTTC,CASSWRVGQGAYGYTF,once,TRBD1,TRBV5-6,TRBJ1-2
TGTGCCAGCAGCTTATACGGGGGGGCCTACGAGCAGTACTTC,CASSLYGGAYEQYF,NA,TRBD2,TRBV13,TRBJ2-7
TGTGCCAGCAGTGACAGGGACTACGAGCAGTACTTC,CASSDRDYEQYF,NA,NA,TRBV2,TRBJ2-7
TGTGCCAGCTCACCAACAGGGGGCACTAGCGTCGAGCAGTACTTC,CASSPTGGTSVEQYF,NA,TRBD1,TRBV18,TRBJ2-7
TGTGCCAGCAGCTTACAGGGCATGAACACTGAAGCTTTCTTT,CASSLQGMNTEAFF,NA,NA,TRBV27,TRBJ1-1
TGTGCCAGTAGCCACGACAGGGGCTATGAGCAGTTCTTC,CASSHDRGYEQFF,NA,TRBD1,TRBV19,TRBJ2-1
TGTGCCAGTAGTAGAGCCTACAATGAGCAGTTCTTC,CASSRAYNEQFF,NA,NA,TRBV19,TRBJ2-1
TGTGCCAGCAGTTACTCGTCGGCGGGCTCCTACAATGAGCAGTTCTTC,CASSYSSAGSYNEQFF,NA,NA,TRBV6-5,TRBJ2-1
TGTGCCATCAAATTAGGACAGAGATCTCTACGCCATGGCTACACCTTC,CAIKLGQRSLRHGYTF,NA,NA,TRBV21-1,TRBJ1-2
TGTGCCAGCAGTAGGACGGGAGCGAACACCGGGGAGCTGTTTTTT,CASSRTGANTGELFF,NA,NA,TRBV6-5,TRBJ2-2
TGTGCCAGCAGGAAGGGGGGACGGACCTACCAAGAGACCCAGTACTTC,CASRKGGRTYQETQYF,NA,NA,TRBV5-6,TRBJ2-5
TGTGCCAGCCGAGGGGCGAGAAACACCATATATTTT,CASRGARNTIYF,NA,NA,TRBV28,TRBJ1-3
TGTGCCAGCAGCTTAAGGCCGGGGCCTAGCGGGAGAGCGTTCACAGATACGCAGTATTTT,CASSLRPGPSGRAFTDTQYF,once,TRBD2,TRBV7-3,TRBJ2-3
TGCAGCGCGAAGCGGGGCGGGGAGACCCAGTACTTC,CSAKRGGETQYF,NA,TRBD2,TRBV29-1,TRBJ2-5
TGTGCCAGCGGGGTTAATCAGCCCCAGCATTTT,CASGVNQPQHF,few,NA,TRBV6-1,TRBJ1-5
TGTGCCAGCAGCTTAGGAGTTAGCGGGGAGCTGTTTTTT,CASSLGVSGELFF,once,NA,TRBV7-2,TRBJ2-2
TGTGCCAGCAGCTCCGCCGGGACAGGGACAGATACGCAGTATTTT,CASSSAGTGTDTQYF,NA,TRBD1,TRBV28,TRBJ2-3
TGTGTCAGCCAGGGAACCACAGATACGCAGTATTTT,CVSQGTTDTQYF,NA,NA,TRBV6-6,TRBJ2-3
TGTGCCACAATCCAAACGGGCGAGCAGTACTTC,CATIQTGEQYF,NA,NA,TRBV28,TRBJ2-7
TGTGCCAGCAGCTTAGAGAGAGGGGGCGTTAATGAAAAACTGTTTTTT,CASSLERGGVNEKLFF,once,TRBD1,TRBV11-2,TRBJ1-4
TGTGCCAGCAGTTATAGGGCCCAGTTCTTC,CASSYRAQFF,once,NA,TRBV6-1,TRBJ2-1
TGTGCCAGCAGCCAAGATGGGACTAGCGGGTCCGGAAAGACCCAGTACTTC,CASSQDGTSGSGKTQYF,NA,TRBD2,TRBV4-2,TRBJ2-5
TGTGCCAGCAGCTTTGCCGGGACAGTAACAGATACGCAGTATTTT,CASSFAGTVTDTQYF,NA,TRBD1,TRBV5-4,TRBJ2-3